This TCR beta chain was retrieved from a study of early T cells in non-severe SARS-CoV-2 infection. Study details: Unsorted whole-blood RNA was sequenced in bulk, leaving chains unpaired.

Findings and caveats of the study: Lookups in VDJdb leaned toward anti-spike CD8 responses and missed private and CD4 specificities.

The sample holds many counts of this clonotype. Its antigen is not identified. Each cDNA molecule carried a unique molecular identifier. TCRdb itself ran the 5' RACE reads through MiXCR, one entry per CDR3 protein. The sample yields some 46,000 distinct CDR3 sequences, about 9.3% seen once. The V and J ends lost 3 bases and 4 bases, in that order; junction bases with no gene match: 14. This CDR3 comprises 18 residues. The germline gives CDR1 SGHVS, CDR2 FNYEAQ. The receptor comes from an adult who was a healthcare worker with PCR-confirmed SARS-CoV-2 infection or an uninfected control (not recorded which). The source material was whole blood. The chain employs TRBV7-6 and TRBJ2-3, with 9 bases lining up with TRBD1. The CDR3 loop reads CASSFSTRDRENPDTQYF. The DNA for the CDR3 is TGTGCCAGCAGCTTCAGCACCCGGGACAGGGAAAATCCAGATACGCAGTATTTT.